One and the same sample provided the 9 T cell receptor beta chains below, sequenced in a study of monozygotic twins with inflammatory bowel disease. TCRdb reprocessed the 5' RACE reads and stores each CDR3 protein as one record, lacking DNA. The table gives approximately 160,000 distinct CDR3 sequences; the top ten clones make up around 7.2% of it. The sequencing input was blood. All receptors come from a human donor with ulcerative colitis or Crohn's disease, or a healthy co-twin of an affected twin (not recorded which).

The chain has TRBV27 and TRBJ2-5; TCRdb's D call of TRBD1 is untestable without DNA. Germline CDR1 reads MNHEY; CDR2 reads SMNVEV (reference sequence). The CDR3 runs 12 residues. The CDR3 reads CASSSQGETQYF.

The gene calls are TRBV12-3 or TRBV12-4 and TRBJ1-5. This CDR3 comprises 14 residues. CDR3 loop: CASSSQIGGQPQHF.

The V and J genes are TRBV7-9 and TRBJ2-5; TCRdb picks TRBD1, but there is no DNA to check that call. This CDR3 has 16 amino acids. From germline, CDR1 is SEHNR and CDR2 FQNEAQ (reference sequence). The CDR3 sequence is CASSPPRGARQETQYF.

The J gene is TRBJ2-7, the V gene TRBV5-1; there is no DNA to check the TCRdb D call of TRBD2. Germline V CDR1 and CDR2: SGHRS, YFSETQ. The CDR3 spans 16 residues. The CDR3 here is CASSNRGLAESYEQYF. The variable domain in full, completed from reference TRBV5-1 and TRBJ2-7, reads KAGVTQTPRYLIKTRGQQVTLSCSPISGHRSVSWYQQTPGQGLQFLFEYFSETQRNKGNFPGRFSGRQFSNSRSEMNVSTLELGDSALYLCASSNRGLAESYEQYFGPGTRLTVT.

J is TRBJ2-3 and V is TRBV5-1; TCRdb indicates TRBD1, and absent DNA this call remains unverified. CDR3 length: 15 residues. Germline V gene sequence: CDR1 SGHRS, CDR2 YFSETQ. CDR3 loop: CASSKTVGATDTQYF.

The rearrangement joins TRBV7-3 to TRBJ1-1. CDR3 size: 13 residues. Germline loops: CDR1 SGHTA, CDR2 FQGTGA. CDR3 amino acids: CASSFRSNTEAFF.

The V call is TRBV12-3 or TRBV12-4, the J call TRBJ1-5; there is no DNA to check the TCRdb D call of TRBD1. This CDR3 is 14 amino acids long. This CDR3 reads CASSLDSLNQPQHF.

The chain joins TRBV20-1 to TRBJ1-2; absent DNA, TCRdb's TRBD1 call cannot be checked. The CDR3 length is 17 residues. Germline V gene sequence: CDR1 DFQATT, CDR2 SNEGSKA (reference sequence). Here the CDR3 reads CSARDPPEDPGPYGYTF.

The CDR3 loop reads CASRDGQSGANVLTF. The chain couples TRBV7-3 to TRBJ2-6; the D call of TRBD1 rests on TCRdb alone, since no DNA is present to check it. The CDR3 loop spans 15 amino acids. Germline assignment: CDR1 SGHTA and CDR2 FQGTGA.